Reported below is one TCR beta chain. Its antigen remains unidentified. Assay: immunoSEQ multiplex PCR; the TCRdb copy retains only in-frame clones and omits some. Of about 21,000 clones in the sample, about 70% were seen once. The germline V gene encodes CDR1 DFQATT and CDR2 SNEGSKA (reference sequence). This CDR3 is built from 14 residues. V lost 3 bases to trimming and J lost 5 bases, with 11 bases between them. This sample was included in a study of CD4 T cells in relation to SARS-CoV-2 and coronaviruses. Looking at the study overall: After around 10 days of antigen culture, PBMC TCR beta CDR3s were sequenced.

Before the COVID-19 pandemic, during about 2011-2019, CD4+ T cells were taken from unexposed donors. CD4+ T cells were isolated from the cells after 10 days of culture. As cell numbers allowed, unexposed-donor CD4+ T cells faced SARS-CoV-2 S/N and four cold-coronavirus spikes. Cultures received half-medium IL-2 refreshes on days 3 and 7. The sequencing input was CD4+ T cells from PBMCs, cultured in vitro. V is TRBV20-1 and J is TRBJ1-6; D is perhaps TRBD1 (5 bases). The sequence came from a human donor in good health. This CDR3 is CSASYSGHNSPLHF. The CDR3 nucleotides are TGCAGTGCTAGTTATTCAGGGCATAATTCACCCCTCCACTTT.